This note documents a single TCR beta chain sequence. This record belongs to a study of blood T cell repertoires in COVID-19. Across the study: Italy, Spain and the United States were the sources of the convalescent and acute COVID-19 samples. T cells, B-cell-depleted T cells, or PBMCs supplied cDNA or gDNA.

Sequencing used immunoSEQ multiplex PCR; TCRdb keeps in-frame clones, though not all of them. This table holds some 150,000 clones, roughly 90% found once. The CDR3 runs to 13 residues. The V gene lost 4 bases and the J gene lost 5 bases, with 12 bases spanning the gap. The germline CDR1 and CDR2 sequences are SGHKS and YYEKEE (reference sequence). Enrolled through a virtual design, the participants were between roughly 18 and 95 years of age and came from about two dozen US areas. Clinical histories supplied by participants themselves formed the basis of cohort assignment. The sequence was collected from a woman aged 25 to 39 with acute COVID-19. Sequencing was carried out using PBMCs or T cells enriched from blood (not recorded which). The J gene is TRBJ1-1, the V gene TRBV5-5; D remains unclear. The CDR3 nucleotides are TGTGCCAGCAGCAGAGAGACTTGGACTGAAGCTTTCTTT. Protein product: CASSRETWTEAFF.